Listed below are T cell receptor beta chains from one sample, sequenced in a study of blood T cell repertoires in COVID-19. Clones were sequenced by immunoSEQ multiplex PCR, and TCRdb holds only the in-frame ones, with some missing. The sample consists of roughly 220,000 clones, around 88% of them appearing once. Sequenced sample: PBMCs or T cells enriched from blood (not recorded which). The receptor source for this set is a woman aged 50 to 60 with acute COVID-19. Each CDR3 is given without its conserved first and last residue. Fields, in order: CDR3 protein, J gene, V gene.

CDR3aa: ATGQGASEQY
j_gene: TRBJ2-7
v_gene: TRBV27

CDR3aa: ASSLTGAGANVLT
j_gene: TRBJ2-6
v_gene: TRBV28

CDR3aa: ASSQVGIATLTIYEQY
j_gene: TRBJ2-7
v_gene: TRBV4-2

CDR3aa: ASGPGSINTGELF
j_gene: TRBJ2-2
v_gene: TRBV7-3

CDR3aa: ASSLVTKLEAF
j_gene: TRBJ1-1
v_gene: TRBV11-2

CDR3aa: SVVSGASDYNEQF
j_gene: TRBJ2-1
v_gene: TRBV29-1

CDR3aa: ASSQGLAGFYEQY
j_gene: TRBJ2-7
v_gene: TRBV23-1

CDR3aa: ASSGPTGGLGNEKLF
j_gene: TRBJ1-4
v_gene: TRBV5-1

CDR3aa: ASSLVPAGFGYT
j_gene: TRBJ1-2
v_gene: TRBV5-1

CDR3aa: ASSSNLGQGAFEQY
j_gene: TRBJ2-7
v_gene: TRBV27

CDR3aa: ASTPIPSPSTDTQY
j_gene: TRBJ2-3
v_gene: TRBV28

CDR3aa: ASSSPGLAGTTEQF
j_gene: TRBJ2-1
v_gene: TRBV7-3

CDR3aa: ASSPRLAGLGSYEQY
j_gene: TRBJ2-7
v_gene: TRBV7-2

CDR3aa: ASSLAGTGGYEQY
j_gene: TRBJ2-7
v_gene: TRBV7-3

CDR3aa: ASSIGGRPRETQY
j_gene: TRBJ2-5
v_gene: TRBV19

CDR3aa: AITGGGAGELF
j_gene: TRBJ2-2
v_gene: TRBV12-3/TRBV12-4

CDR3aa: ASSLLVDSPNYGYT
j_gene: TRBJ1-2
v_gene: TRBV7-6

CDR3aa: ASKQVGGGETQY
j_gene: TRBJ2-5
v_gene: TRBV5-1

CDR3aa: ASSRSPGTSGQETQY
j_gene: TRBJ2-5
v_gene: TRBV5-1

CDR3aa: ASSRRTDYGYT
j_gene: TRBJ1-2
v_gene: TRBV12-3/TRBV12-4

CDR3aa: ASSPQGANTGELF
j_gene: TRBJ2-2
v_gene: TRBV7-9

CDR3aa: ASSFALETQY
j_gene: TRBJ2-5
v_gene: TRBV6-2/TRBV6-3

CDR3aa: SVVSYGYT
j_gene: TRBJ1-2
v_gene: TRBV29-1

CDR3aa: ALTDSSNEKLF
j_gene: TRBJ1-4
v_gene: TRBV30

CDR3aa: ASSRKAASTGELF
j_gene: TRBJ2-2
v_gene: TRBV3-1/TRBV3-2

CDR3aa: ASSHPRAPSYNEQF
j_gene: TRBJ2-1
v_gene: TRBV27

CDR3aa: ASSPWKGQGGDQPQH
j_gene: TRBJ1-5
v_gene: TRBV7-6

CDR3aa: ASSEAGAPVSYEQY
j_gene: TRBJ2-7
v_gene: TRBV6-1

CDR3aa: ASSQTAGSSYNEQF
j_gene: TRBJ2-1
v_gene: TRBV4-1

CDR3aa: ASSRRTSGNYEQY
j_gene: TRBJ2-7
v_gene: TRBV13

CDR3aa: ASSYSRQAHTEAF
j_gene: TRBJ1-1
v_gene: TRBV6-5

CDR3aa: ASFPHREAGYEQY
j_gene: TRBJ2-7
v_gene: TRBV18

CDR3aa: ASSLGSGAGGKNNEQF
j_gene: TRBJ2-1
v_gene: TRBV7-2

CDR3aa: ASSQGAGRYEQY
j_gene: TRBJ2-7
v_gene: TRBV14

CDR3aa: ASSFLSGTDTQY
j_gene: TRBJ2-3
v_gene: TRBV28

CDR3aa: ASSPSGRGGGNEAF
j_gene: TRBJ1-1
v_gene: TRBV5-1

CDR3aa: ASSSTGGDYGYT
j_gene: TRBJ1-2
v_gene: TRBV28

CDR3aa: ASSWTRDTYTGELF
j_gene: TRBJ2-2
v_gene: TRBV5-1

CDR3aa: ASSRPGTGRDYEQY
j_gene: TRBJ2-7
v_gene: TRBV28

CDR3aa: ASRERGGLDEQY
j_gene: TRBJ2-7
v_gene: TRBV28

CDR3aa: ASFSGQGAFGYT
j_gene: TRBJ1-2
v_gene: TRBV19

CDR3aa: ASSPGTGPRSYGYT
j_gene: TRBJ1-2
v_gene: TRBV5-6

CDR3aa: AWSRLAGFSYEQY
j_gene: TRBJ2-7
v_gene: TRBV30

CDR3aa: ASSPTAGVTGYT
j_gene: TRBJ1-2
v_gene: TRBV3-1/TRBV3-2

CDR3aa: ASSLWDNQETQY
j_gene: TRBJ2-5
v_gene: TRBV5-1

CDR3aa: ASSLISGTTDTQY
j_gene: TRBJ2-3
v_gene: TRBV5-1

CDR3aa: AWSVPGGNSPLH
j_gene: TRBJ1-6
v_gene: TRBV30

CDR3aa: ASSPTGRADTQY
j_gene: TRBJ2-3
v_gene: TRBV6-5

CDR3aa: ASSLTGLSEKLF
j_gene: TRBJ1-4
v_gene: TRBV28